The 7 T cell receptor beta chains reported below all come from one sample, sequenced in a study of a mutant IDH1 vaccine in newly diagnosed glioma. As to time point: week 35, safety follow-up. The study gave 300 ug of mutant IDH1 20-mer peptide per vaccine dose, with topical imiquimod. TCRdb's table, derived via immunoSEQ multiplex PCR, lists solely in-frame clones and lacks some. The table has 30,000 to 40,000 clones, roughly 78% seen once. Their antigens are not known. The material sequenced was PBMCs, taken from a glioma patient whose treatment included an IDH1 peptide vaccine. The receptors were sampled from a man aged 40-49 years with glioma. Some clones in this sample may be carry-over from other donors' samples.

In this sample, this clone turned up once. The chain carries TRBV6-4 and TRBJ2-1; 10 bases are a match to TRBD2. This CDR3 contains 15 residues. Germline V gives CDR1 MRHNA, CDR2 SNTAGT. J lost 7 bases, V lost 0 bases, and 3 bases had no gene match. This CDR3 reads CASSDSISGGNEQFF. In DNA, the CDR3 is TGTGCCAGCAGTGACTCGATTAGCGGGGGGAATGAGCAGTTCTTC.

CDR3 DNA sequence: TGTGCCAGCAAGAGTAATGGGTATCAGCCCCAGCATTTT. Protein sequence: CASKSNGYQPQHF. This rearrangement joins TRBV6-1 to TRBJ1-5; D remains ambiguous. Germline loops: CDR1 MNHNS, CDR2 SASEGT. CDR3 size: 13 residues. Trimming took off 7 bases at V and 5 bases at J, with 12 bases between the two ends.

The chain couples TRBV9 to TRBJ2-1; possible D gene TRBD1, 6 bases. This CDR3 comprises 15 residues. Germline V gene lookup returns CDR1 SGDLS and CDR2 YYNGEE. V dropped 0 bases and J dropped 2 bases, with 9 bases sitting between them. The CDR3: CASSVVGTPYNEQFF. CDR3 sequence (DNA): TGTGCCAGCAGCGTAGTTGGGACACCCTACAATGAGCAGTTCTTC.

In regard to this clone: Within the sample, other DNA sequences also encode this same CDR3. J is TRBJ2-7 and V is TRBV5-4; no reliable D call. Trimming stripped 0 bases from V and 2 bases from J, with 3 bases between. Germline CDR1 SGHNT, CDR2 YYREEE (reference sequence). The CDR3 loop spans 12 amino acids. This chain's CDR3 is CASSLGTYEQYF. CDR3 nucleotide sequence: TGTGCCAGCAGCTTGGGGACCTACGAGCAGTACTTC.

The V and J genes are TRBV6-4 and TRBJ1-1; D remains unclear. The V end was cut by 2 bases, the J end by 10 bases, with 17 bases between. Germline V gives CDR1 MRHNA, CDR2 SNTAGT. The CDR3 contains 14 residues. CDR3 DNA sequence: TGTGCCAGCAGTGACCTGGAAAAGGTCGGGCGAGCTTTCTTT. It encodes CASSDLEKVGRAFF.

The CDR3: CASSEDSTYEQYF. CDR3 DNA sequence: TGTGCCAGCAGTGAAGACTCGACCTACGAGCAGTACTTC. The chain uses TRBV6-1 and TRBJ2-7; D is ambiguous. Germline V gives CDR1 MNHNS, CDR2 SASEGT. The germline V and J ends were trimmed by 1 base and 2 bases, with 6 bases remaining between them. The CDR3 has 13 amino acids.

The chain employs TRBV5-5 and TRBJ1-4, with a weak D call TRBD1 (5 bases). This CDR3 region has 15 residues. The germline V gene encodes CDR1 SGHKS and CDR2 YYEKEE (reference sequence). The germline V and J ends were trimmed by 4 bases and 7 bases, with 17 bases remaining between them. The CDR3 sequence is CASSPRGRLGEKLFF. The CDR3 nucleotides are TGTGCCAGCAGCCCCCGGGGCAGATTGGGTGAAAAACTGTTTTTT.